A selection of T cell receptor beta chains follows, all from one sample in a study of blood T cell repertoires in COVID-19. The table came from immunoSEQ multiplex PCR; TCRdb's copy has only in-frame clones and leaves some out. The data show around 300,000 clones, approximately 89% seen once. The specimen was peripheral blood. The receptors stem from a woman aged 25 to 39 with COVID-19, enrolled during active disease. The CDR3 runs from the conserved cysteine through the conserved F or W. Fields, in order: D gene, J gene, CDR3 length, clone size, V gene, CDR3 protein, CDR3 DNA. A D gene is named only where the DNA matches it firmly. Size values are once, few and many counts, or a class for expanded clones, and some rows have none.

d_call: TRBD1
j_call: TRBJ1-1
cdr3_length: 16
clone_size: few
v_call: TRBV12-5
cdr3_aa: CASGLVIGQGGTEAFF
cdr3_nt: TGTGCTAGTGGTTTGGTTATAGGGCAGGGGGGCACTGAAGCTTTCTTT

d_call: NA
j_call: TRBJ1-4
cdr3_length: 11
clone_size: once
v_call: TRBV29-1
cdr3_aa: CSVEREEKLFF
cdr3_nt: TGCAGCGTTGAACGAGAAGAAAAACTGTTTTTT

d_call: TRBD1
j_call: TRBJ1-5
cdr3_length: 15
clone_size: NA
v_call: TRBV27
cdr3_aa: CASSWTGRSGGPQHF
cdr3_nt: TGTGCCAGCAGTTGGACAGGGCGCAGTGGGGGGCCCCAGCATTTT

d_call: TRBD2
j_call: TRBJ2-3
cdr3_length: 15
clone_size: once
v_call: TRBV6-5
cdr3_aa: CASSPLAGATDTQYF
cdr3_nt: TGTGCCAGCAGTCCACTAGCGGGAGCTACAGATACGCAGTATTTT

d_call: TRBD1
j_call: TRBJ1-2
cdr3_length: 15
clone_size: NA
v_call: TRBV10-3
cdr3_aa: CAISGLGQGNYGYTF
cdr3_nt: TGTGCCATCAGTGGGTTGGGACAGGGAAACTATGGCTACACCTTC

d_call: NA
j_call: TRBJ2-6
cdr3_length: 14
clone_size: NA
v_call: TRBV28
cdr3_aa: CASTGSVGANVLTF
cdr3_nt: TGTGCCAGCACGGGTAGTGTTGGGGCCAACGTCCTGACTTTC

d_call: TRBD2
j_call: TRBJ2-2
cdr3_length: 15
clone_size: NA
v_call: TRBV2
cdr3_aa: CASSGGLALTGELFF
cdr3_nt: TGTGCCAGCAGTGGGGGACTAGCCCTAACCGGGGAGCTGTTTTTT

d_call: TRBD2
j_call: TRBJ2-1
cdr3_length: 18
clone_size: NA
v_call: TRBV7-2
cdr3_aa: CASSFDPMGLAGFNEQFF
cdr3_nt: TGTGCCAGCAGCTTCGACCCGATGGGACTAGCGGGATTCAATGAGCAGTTCTTC

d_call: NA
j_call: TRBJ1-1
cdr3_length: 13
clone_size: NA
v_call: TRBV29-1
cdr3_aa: CSVRGTFNTEAFF
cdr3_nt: TGCAGCGTCCGGGGGACGTTCAACACTGAAGCTTTCTTT

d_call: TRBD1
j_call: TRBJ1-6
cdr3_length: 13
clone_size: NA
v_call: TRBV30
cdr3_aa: CAWRGDRVSPLHF
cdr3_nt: TGTGCCTGGAGGGGGGACAGGGTTTCACCCCTCCACTTT

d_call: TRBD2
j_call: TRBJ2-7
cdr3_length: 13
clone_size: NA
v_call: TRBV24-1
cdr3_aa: CATSASGTYEQYF
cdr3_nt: TGTGCCACCAGTGCTAGCGGGACGTACGAGCAGTACTTC

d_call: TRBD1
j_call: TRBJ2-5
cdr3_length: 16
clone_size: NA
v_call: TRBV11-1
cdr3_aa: CASSRPTDRASGTQYF
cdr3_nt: TGTGCCAGCAGCCGACCGACGGACAGGGCGTCAGGGACCCAGTACTTC

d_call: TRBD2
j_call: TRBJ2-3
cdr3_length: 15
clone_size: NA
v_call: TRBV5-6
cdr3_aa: CASSAEKAGTDTQYF
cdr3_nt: TGTGCCAGCAGCGCGGAAAAAGCGGGAACAGATACGCAGTATTTT

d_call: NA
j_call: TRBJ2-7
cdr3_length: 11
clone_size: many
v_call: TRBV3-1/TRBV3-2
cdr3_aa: CASSQVNEQYF
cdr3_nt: TGTGCCAGCAGCCAAGTAAACGAGCAGTACTTC

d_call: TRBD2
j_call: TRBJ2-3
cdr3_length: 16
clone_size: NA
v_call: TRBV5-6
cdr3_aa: CASSFLAGGFADTQYF
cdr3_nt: TGTGCCAGCAGCTTTCTAGCGGGAGGGTTCGCAGATACGCAGTATTTT

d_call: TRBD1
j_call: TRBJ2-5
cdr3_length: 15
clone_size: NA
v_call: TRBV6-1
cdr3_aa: CASSDPRDREETQYF
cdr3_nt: TGTGCCAGCAGTGACCCCCGGGACAGGGAAGAGACCCAGTACTTC

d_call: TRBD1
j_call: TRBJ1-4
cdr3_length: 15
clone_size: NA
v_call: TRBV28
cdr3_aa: CASSFPGGKDEKLFF
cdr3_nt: TGTGCCAGCAGTTTCCCAGGGGGCAAGGATGAAAAACTGTTTTTT

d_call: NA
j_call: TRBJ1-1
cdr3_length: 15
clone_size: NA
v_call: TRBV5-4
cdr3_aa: CASSLDGGENTEAFF
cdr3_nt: TGTGCCAGCAGCTTGGACGGGGGGGAGAACACTGAAGCTTTCTTT

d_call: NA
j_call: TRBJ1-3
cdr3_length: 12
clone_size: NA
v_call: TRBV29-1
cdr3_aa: CSAGGGGNTIYF
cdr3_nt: TGCAGCGCCGGTGGGGGGGGAAACACCATATATTTT

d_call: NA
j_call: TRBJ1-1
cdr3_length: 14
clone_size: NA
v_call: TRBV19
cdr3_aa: CASRRRGMNTEAFF
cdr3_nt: TGTGCCAGTAGGCGCCGCGGAATGAACACTGAAGCTTTCTTT

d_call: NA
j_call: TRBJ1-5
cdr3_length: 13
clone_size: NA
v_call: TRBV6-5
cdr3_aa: CASRQGTNQPQHF
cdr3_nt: TGTGCCAGCAGACAGGGCACAAATCAGCCCCAGCATTTT

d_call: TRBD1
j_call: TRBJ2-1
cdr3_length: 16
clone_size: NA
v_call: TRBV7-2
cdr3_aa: CASSSYPGQVGNEQFF
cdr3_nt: TGTGCCAGCAGCTCCTATCCGGGACAGGTGGGTAATGAGCAGTTCTTC

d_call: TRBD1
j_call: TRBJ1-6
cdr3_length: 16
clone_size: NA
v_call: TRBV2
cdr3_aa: CASRLQGAEGHSPLHF
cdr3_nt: TGTGCCAGCAGACTACAGGGGGCGGAGGGGCATTCACCCCTCCACTTT

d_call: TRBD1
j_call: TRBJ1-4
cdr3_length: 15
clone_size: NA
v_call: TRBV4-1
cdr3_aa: CASSNYRGSNEKLFF
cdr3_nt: TGCGCCAGCAGCAACTACAGGGGGTCTAATGAAAAACTGTTTTTT

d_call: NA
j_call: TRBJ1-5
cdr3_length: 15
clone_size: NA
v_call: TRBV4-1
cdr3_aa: CASSQDAARVQPQHF
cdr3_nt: TGCGCCAGCAGCCAAGATGCAGCCAGGGTCCAGCCCCAGCATTTT

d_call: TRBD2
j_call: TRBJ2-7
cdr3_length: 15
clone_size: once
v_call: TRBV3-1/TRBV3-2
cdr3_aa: CASSQGLGLAGDRYF
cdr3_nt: TGTGCCAGCAGCCAAGGATTAGGACTAGCGGGAGATCGGTACTTC

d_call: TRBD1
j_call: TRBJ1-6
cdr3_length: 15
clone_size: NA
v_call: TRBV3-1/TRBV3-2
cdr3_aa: CASSPSGQVNSPLHF
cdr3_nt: TGTGCCAGCAGCCCCAGCGGACAGGTGAATTCACCCCTCCACTTT

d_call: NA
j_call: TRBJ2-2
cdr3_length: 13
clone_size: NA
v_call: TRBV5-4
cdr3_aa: CASTPDIGGELFF
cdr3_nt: TGTGCCAGCACCCCTGACATTGGCGGGGAGCTGTTTTTT

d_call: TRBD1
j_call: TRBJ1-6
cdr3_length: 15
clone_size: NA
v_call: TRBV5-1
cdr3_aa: CASSSTGGENSPLHF
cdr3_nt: TGCGCCAGCAGCTCAACAGGGGGCGAGAATTCACCCCTCCACTTT

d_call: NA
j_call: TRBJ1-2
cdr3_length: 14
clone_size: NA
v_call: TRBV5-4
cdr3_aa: CASSAIQGARGYTF
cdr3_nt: TGTGCCAGCAGCGCAATACAGGGAGCGCGAGGCTACACCTTC

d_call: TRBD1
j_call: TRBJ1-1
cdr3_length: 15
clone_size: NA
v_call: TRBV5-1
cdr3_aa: CASSYSGTANTEAFF
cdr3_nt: TGCGCCAGCAGCTATTCAGGGACAGCGAACACTGAAGCTTTCTTT

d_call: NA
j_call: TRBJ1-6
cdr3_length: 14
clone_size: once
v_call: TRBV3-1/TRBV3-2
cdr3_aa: CASSQADKESPLHF
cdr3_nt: TGTGCCAGCAGCCAGGCGGACAAGGAATCACCCCTCCACTTT

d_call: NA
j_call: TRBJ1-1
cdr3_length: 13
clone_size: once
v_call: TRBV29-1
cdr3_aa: CSGGQGQGTEAFF
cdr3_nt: TGCAGCGGTGGGCAGGGTCAAGGCACTGAAGCTTTCTTT

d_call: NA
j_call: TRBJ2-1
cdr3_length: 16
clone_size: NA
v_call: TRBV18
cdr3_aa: CASSLPGHLSYNEQFF
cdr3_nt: TGTGCCAGCTCACTTCCGGGACACCTCTCCTACAATGAGCAGTTCTTC

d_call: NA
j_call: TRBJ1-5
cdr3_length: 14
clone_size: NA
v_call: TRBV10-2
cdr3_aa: CASSESGWSQPQHF
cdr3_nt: TGCGCCAGCAGTGAATCAGGGTGGAGTCAGCCCCAGCATTTT

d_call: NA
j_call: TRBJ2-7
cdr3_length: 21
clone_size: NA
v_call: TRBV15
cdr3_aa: CATSRDRGDRSLNVETYEQYF
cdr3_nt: TGTGCCACCAGCAGAGACAGGGGGGATAGGAGCCTGAATGTAGAAACCTACGAGCAGTACTTC

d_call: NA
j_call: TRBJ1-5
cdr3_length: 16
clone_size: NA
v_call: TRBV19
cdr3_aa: CASSIGGSHSNQPQHF
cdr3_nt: TGTGCCAGTAGTATAGGAGGGAGCCATAGCAATCAGCCCCAGCATTTT

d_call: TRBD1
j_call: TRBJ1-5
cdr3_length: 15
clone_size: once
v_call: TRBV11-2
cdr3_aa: CASSPQGKDNQPQHF
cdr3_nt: TGTGCCAGCAGCCCACAGGGGAAAGATAATCAGCCCCAGCATTTT

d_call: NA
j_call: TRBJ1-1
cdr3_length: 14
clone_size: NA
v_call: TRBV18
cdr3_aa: CASSPPNGGTEAFF
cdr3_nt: TGTGCCAGCTCACCACCGAACGGGGGCACTGAAGCTTTCTTT

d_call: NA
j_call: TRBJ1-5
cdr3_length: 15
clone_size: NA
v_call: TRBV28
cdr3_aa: CASSLSGHFNQPQHF
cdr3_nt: TGTGCCAGCAGTTTGTCCGGACACTTCAATCAGCCCCAGCATTTT

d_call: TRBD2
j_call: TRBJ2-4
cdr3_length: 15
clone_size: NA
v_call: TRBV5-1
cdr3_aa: CASRIAGGPENIQYF
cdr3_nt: TGCGCCAGCCGAATAGCGGGAGGGCCGGAAAACATTCAGTACTTC

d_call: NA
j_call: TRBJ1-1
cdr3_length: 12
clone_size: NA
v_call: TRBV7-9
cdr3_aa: CASTLWNTEAFF
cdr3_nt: TGTGCCAGCACTCTATGGAACACTGAAGCTTTCTTT

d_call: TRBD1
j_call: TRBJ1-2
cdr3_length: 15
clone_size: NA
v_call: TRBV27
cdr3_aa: CASSYRTGGGYGYTF
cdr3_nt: TGTGCCAGCAGTTACAGGACAGGGGGAGGGTATGGCTACACCTTC

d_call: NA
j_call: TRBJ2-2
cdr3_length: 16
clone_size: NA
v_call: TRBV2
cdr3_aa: CASMLRGVENTGELFF
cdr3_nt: TGTGCCAGCATGCTTCGGGGAGTGGAGAACACCGGGGAGCTGTTTTTT

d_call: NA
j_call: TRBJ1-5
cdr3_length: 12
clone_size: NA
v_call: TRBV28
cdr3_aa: CASNNPAAPQHF
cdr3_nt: TGTGCCAGCAACAACCCAGCGGCGCCCCAGCATTTT

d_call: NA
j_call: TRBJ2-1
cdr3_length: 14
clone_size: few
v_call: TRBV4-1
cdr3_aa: CASSQSPLSYGQFF
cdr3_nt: TGCGCCAGCAGCCAAAGTCCCCTTTCGTACGGGCAGTTCTTC

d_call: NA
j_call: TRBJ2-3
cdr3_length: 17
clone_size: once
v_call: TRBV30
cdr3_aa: CAWSRGAWSMGTDTQYF
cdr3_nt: TGTGCCTGGAGTAGGGGCGCTTGGTCTATGGGCACAGATACGCAGTATTTT

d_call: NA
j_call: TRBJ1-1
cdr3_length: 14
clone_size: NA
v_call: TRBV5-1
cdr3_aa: CASSKSGRGTEAFF
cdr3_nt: TGCGCCAGCAGTAAATCAGGGAGGGGCACTGAAGCTTTCTTT

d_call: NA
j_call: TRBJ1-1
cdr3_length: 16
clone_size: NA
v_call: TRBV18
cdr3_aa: CASSPQGRGMNTEAFF
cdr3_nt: TGTGCCAGCTCACCACAGGGGCGGGGAATGAACACTGAAGCTTTCTTT

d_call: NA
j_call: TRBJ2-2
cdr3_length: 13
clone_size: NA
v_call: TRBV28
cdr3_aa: CASSFSNTGELFF
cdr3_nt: TGTGCCAGCAGTTTTTCAAACACCGGGGAGCTGTTTTTT